The 14 T cell receptor beta chains reported below all come from one sample, sequenced in a study of cytomegalovirus exposure and HLA in healthy donors. Use of 60 Vbeta and 13 Jbeta primers characterized the PCR. This table comes from immunoSEQ multiplex PCR, and its TCRdb copy is limited to in-frame clones, with some not included. In the table there are about 130,000 clones, 85% of which are singletons. Sequencing was performed on PBMCs. The receptors derive from a woman aged 30 to 39 in good health and CMV-seropositive.

This chain uses TRBV9 with TRBJ2-2, with a possible D match to TRBD2 (5 bases). The CDR3 is 13 amino acids. V was clipped by 5 bases and J by 7 bases, with 12 bases between them. Germline lookup yields CDR1 SGDLS and CDR2 YYNGEE. This CDR3 is CASRTLGNGELFF. For the CDR3, the DNA is TGTGCCAGCAGAACACTAGGGAACGGGGAGCTGTTTTTT.

The V gene is TRBV28, the J gene TRBJ1-4, with D hard to call. Germline V gene data show CDR1 as MDHEN and CDR2 as SYDVKM. Trimming took 5 bases from V and 8 from J, leaving 9 bases between them. The CDR3 consists of 12 residues. CDR3 sequence (DNA): TGTGCCAGCAGTGGGCTGGGCGAAAAACTGTTTTTT. This translates into CASSGLGEKLFF.

As DNA, the CDR3 is TGTGCCAGCAGTGAAGGGGCGCGGGGACTTAGCACAGATACGCAGTATTTT. Translating gives CASSEGARGLSTDTQYF. V gene TRBV25-1 combines with J gene TRBJ2-3; D may be TRBD2 (6 bases). V dropped 2 bases and J dropped 0 bases, with 15 bases sitting between them. Germline CDR1 and CDR2: MGHDK and SYGVNS. CDR3 length: 17 amino acids.

The chain carries TRBV15 and TRBJ2-3; 7 nucleotides match TRBD2. Trimming removed 3 bases from V and 5 bases from J; junction bases left unmatched: 14. The CDR3 consists of 17 residues. Germline CDR1 reads LNHNV; CDR2 reads YYDKDF (reference sequence). The CDR3 nucleotides read TGTGCCACCAGCAGCTCCCAGACTAGTAGCGGGCTAGATACGCAGTATTTT. Its translation: CATSSSQTSSGLDTQYF.

The J gene is TRBJ2-5, the V gene TRBV5-1; the D gene is possibly TRBD2 (5 bases). Trimming took 0 bases from V and 0 from J, leaving 18 bases between them. The CDR3 spans 18 residues. Germline lookup yields CDR1 SGHRS and CDR2 YFSETQ. The CDR3 reads CASSLGRNSGLYQETQYF. Here the CDR3 DNA reads TGCGCCAGCAGCTTGGGGCGAAATTCGGGGTTGTACCAAGAGACCCAGTACTTC.

The chain is built from TRBV19 and TRBJ2-5; a weak D match, TRBD1 (7 bases). V was shortened by 1 base and J by 4 bases, with 13 bases between the two germline ends. The CDR3 runs 15 residues. Germline V gene data show CDR1 as LNHDA and CDR2 as SQIVND (reference sequence). The CDR3 loop reads CASSIGQGGGETQYF. The DNA for the CDR3 is TGTGCCAGTAGTATAGGGCAGGGGGGTGGAGAGACCCAGTACTTC.

The chain links TRBV18 to TRBJ2-5, with D uncertain. Trimming left V 3 bases short and J 1 base short, with 3 bases between. Germline V gene data show CDR1 as KGHSH and CDR2 as LQKENI. The CDR3 covers 12 residues. CDR3 bases: TGTGCCAGCTCACCCGGCCAAGAGACCCAGTACTTC. Amino acids: CASSPGQETQYF.

V and J are TRBV4-2 and TRBJ2-4; 9 bases match TRBD2. Germline V gives CDR1 LGHNA, CDR2 YNFKEQ. This CDR3 is 19 amino acids long. Unmatched junction bases numbered 9, after V lost 0 bases and J lost 0 bases. CDR3 sequence reads: CASSQDSSGGTIAKNIQYF. CDR3 coding DNA: TGTGCCAGCAGCCAAGATTCCAGCGGGGGGACCATAGCCAAAAACATTCAGTACTTC.

J is TRBJ2-1 and V is TRBV7-3; TRBD2 agrees at 9 bases. The CDR3 totals 16 residues. The J segment lost 7 bases and the V segment lost 6 bases, leaving 13 bases of the junction unmatched. Germline loops: CDR1 SGHTA, CDR2 FQGTGA. The CDR3, as DNA: TGTGCCAGCAGTCCTGCGCGGGGGGGGCTTGTAAATGAGCAGTTCTTC. Amino acids: CASSPARGGLVNEQFF.

This clone has more than one count but fewer than ten. V is TRBV9 and J is TRBJ1-3, with no clear D. Germline V CDR1 and CDR2: SGDLS, YYNGEE. Trimming stripped 6 bases from V and 0 bases from J, with 16 bases between. CDR3 length: 16 residues. The CDR3 loop is CASTHNGLSSGNTIYF. The CDR3 DNA is TGTGCCAGCACTCATAACGGACTTAGCTCTGGAAACACCATATATTTT.

The chain couples TRBV7-9 to TRBJ2-1, with D possibly being TRBD1 (6 bases). The V and J ends lost 3 bases and 9 bases respectively, with 21 bases between them. The V gene's germline CDR1 is SEHNR and CDR2 FQNEAQ (reference sequence). The CDR3 runs 16 residues. The CDR3 sequence: CASSFHPDKGHPEQFF. In DNA, the CDR3 is TGTGCCAGCAGCTTTCACCCGGACAAGGGACACCCTGAGCAGTTCTTC.

The CDR3, as DNA: TGTGCCAGCTCACCAGGGGTGAGGGCCCTGAACACTGAAGCTTTCTTT. This encodes CASSPGVRALNTEAFF. V is TRBV18 and J is TRBJ1-1; no clear D. The ends were cut back, 2 bases at V and 0 bases at J, with 13 bases in the middle. CDR3 length: 16 amino acids. From germline, CDR1 is KGHSH and CDR2 LQKENI.

This chain joins TRBV29-1 and TRBJ1-2, with TRBD1 matching 7 bases. The V and J ends lost 6 bases and 2 bases, in that order; junction bases with no gene match: 3. This CDR3 contains 12 residues. CDR1 SQVTM and CDR2 ANQGSEA come from the germline V gene. CDR3 amino acids: CSVGDSNYGYTF. CDR3 in DNA: TGCAGCGTCGGGGACAGCAACTATGGCTACACCTTC.

CDR3 sequence reads: CASSSLGQTNEKLFF. CDR3 bases: TGCGCCAGCAGCTCCCTCGGACAGACCAATGAAAAACTGTTTTTT. The chain couples TRBV5-1 to TRBJ1-4, with D possibly being TRBD1 (6 bases). The CDR3 runs 15 residues. V lost 3 bases and J 5 bases, leaving 14 bases between the germline ends. Germline V gives CDR1 SGHRS, CDR2 YFSETQ.